The 7 T cell receptor beta chains presented below share a single source sample, sequenced in a study of blood T cell repertoires in COVID-19. Some clones are missing from TCRdb's copy, which holds only in-frame ones; the method was immunoSEQ multiplex PCR. The sample holds around 250,000 clones, around nine tenths seen once. Sequencing input: PBMCs or T cells enriched from blood (not recorded which). Source of these receptors: a woman aged 50 to 65 who had recovered from COVID-19.

This clone was detected a few times. The chain couples TRBV5-1 to TRBJ1-4; 7 bases align to TRBD1. V shed 4 bases and J 0 bases; nucleotides not matched to a gene: 3. The CDR3 loop spans 15 amino acids. Germline V gene sequence: CDR1 SGHRS, CDR2 YFSETQ. The CDR3 loop is CASSEGTATNEKLFF. CDR3 bases: TGCGCCAGCAGCGAGGGGACAGCAACTAATGAAAAACTGTTTTTT. Full variable domain (missing parts from reference TRBV5-1 and TRBJ1-4): KAGVTQTPRYLIKTRGQQVTLSCSPISGHRSVSWYQQTPGQGLQFLFEYFSETQRNKGNFPGRFSGRQFSNSRSEMNVSTLELGDSALYLCASSEGTATNEKLFFGSGTQLSVL.

This clone was counted a single time. The chain recombines TRBV10-3 with TRBJ2-7; 10 nucleotides align to TRBD2. CDR3 length: 14 amino acids. The V and J ends lost 7 bases and 3 bases, in that order; junction bases with no gene match: 6. Per the germline V gene, CDR1 is ENHRY and CDR2 is SYGVKD. DNA of the CDR3: TGTGCCATCACCCCGGGACTAGCGAGCTACGAGCAGTACTTC. It translates to CAITPGLASYEQYF.

The CDR3 nucleotides read TGCGCCAGCAGCTTGGCTCAGGGGATATACGAGCAGTACTTC. Amino acids: CASSLAQGIYEQYF. This chain uses TRBV5-1 with TRBJ2-7, with D possibly matching TRBD1 (6 bases). The ends were cut back, 0 bases at V and 4 bases at J, with 11 bases in the middle. Germline V gene lookup returns CDR1 SGHRS and CDR2 YFSETQ. The CDR3 extends over 14 amino acids.

V is TRBV6-5 and J is TRBJ1-2; D might be TRBD1 (6 bases). V was trimmed by 4 bases and J by 7 bases, leaving 13 bases between them. The CDR3 consists of 13 residues. Germline V gene data show CDR1 as MNHEY and CDR2 as SVGAGI. The chain's CDR3 is CASSSKDSRGYTF. The CDR3 DNA sequence: TGTGCCAGCAGTTCCAAGGACAGTCGTGGCTACACCTTC.

J is TRBJ2-1 and V is TRBV7-9; tentatively, D is TRBD2 (6 bases). Germline lookup yields CDR1 SEHNR and CDR2 FQNEAQ (reference sequence). The V end was cut by 8 bases, the J end by 8 bases, with 13 bases between. CDR3 length: 12 amino acids. CDR3 sequence: CASGAGRDEQFF. CDR3 DNA sequence: TGTGCCAGCGGCGCGGGGCGGGATGAGCAGTTCTTC.

The chain employs TRBV7-9 and TRBJ1-1, with no clear D. This CDR3 is built from 14 residues. V shed 3 bases and J shed 6 bases, with 14 bases lying between them. Germline loops: CDR1 SEHNR, CDR2 FQNEAQ (reference sequence). The CDR3 coding sequence is TGTGCCAGCAGCTTCCCGAGCCTCGGGGCTGAAGCTTTCTTT. Amino acids: CASSFPSLGAEAFF.

The V call is TRBV5-1, the J call TRBJ2-5; no firm D call. The CDR3 is made up of 13 amino acids. Germline V gene sequence: CDR1 SGHRS, CDR2 YFSETQ. Trimming cost V 0 bases and J 3 bases, with 6 bases left between them. CDR3 residues: CASSLEAEETQYF. The CDR3 DNA follows: TGCGCCAGCAGCTTGGAGGCGGAAGAGACCCAGTACTTC.